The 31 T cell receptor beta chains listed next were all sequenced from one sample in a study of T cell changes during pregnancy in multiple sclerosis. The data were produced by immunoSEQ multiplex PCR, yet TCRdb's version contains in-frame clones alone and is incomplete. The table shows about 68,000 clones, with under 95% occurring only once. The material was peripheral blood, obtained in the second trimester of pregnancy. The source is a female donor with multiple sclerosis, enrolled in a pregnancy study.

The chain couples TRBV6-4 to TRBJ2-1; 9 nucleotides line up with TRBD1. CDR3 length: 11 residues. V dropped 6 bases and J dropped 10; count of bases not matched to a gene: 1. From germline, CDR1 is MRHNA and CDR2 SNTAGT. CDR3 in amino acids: CASSDRGEQFF. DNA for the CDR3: TGTGCCAGCAGCGACAGGGGGGAGCAGTTCTTC.

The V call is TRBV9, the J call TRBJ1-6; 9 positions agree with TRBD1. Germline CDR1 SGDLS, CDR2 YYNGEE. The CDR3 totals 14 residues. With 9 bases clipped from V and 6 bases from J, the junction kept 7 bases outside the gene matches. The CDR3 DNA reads TGTGCCACAAAAAACAGGGGGCTTAATTCACCCCTCCACTTT. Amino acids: CATKNRGLNSPLHF.

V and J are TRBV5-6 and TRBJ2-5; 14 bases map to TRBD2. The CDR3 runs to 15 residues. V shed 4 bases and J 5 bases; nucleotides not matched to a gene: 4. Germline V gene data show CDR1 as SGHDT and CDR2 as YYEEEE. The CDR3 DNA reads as TGTGCCAGCAGCATCGGACTAGCGGGGGGCGAGACCCAGTACTTC. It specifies CASSIGLAGGETQYF. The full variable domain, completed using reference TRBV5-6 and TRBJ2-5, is DAGVTQSPTHLIKTRGQQVTLRCSPKSGHDTVSWYQQALGQGPQFIFQYYEEEERQRGNFPDRFSGHQFPNYSSELNVNALLLGDSALYLCASSIGLAGGETQYFGPGTRLLVL.

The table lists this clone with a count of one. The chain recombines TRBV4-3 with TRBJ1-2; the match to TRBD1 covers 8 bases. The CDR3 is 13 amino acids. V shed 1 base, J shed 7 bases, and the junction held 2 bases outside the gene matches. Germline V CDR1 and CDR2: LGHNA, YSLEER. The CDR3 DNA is TGCGCCAGCAGCCAAGCTACAGGGGGTGGCTACACCTTC. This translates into CASSQATGGGYTF.

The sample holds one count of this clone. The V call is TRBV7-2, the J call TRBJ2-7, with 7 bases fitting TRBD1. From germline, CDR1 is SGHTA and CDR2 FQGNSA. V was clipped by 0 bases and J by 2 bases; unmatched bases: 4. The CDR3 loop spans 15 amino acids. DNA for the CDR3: TGTGCCAGCAGCTTAGCGGCGACAGGGACCTACGAGCAGTACTTC. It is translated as CASSLAATGTYEQYF.

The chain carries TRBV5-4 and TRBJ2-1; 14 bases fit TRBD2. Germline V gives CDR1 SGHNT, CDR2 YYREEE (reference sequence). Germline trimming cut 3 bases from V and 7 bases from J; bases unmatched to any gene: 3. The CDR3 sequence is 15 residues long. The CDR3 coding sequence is TGTGCCAGCAGCTGGGGACTAGCGGGGGCGAATGAGCAGTTCTTC. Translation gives CASSWGLAGANEQFF.

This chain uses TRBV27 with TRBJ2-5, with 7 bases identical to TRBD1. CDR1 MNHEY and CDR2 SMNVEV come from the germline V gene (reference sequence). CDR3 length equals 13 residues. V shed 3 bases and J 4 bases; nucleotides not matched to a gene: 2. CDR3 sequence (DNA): TGTGCCAGCAGTTTTACAGGGGCAGAGACCCAGTACTTC. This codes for CASSFTGAETQYF.

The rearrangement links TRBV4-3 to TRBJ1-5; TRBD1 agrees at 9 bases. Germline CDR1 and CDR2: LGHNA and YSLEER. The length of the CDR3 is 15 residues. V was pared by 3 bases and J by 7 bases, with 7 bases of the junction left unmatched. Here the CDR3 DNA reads TGCGCCAGCAGCCAGCAACAGGGGGCAGGGCAGCCCCAGCATTTT. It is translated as CASSQQQGAGQPQHF.

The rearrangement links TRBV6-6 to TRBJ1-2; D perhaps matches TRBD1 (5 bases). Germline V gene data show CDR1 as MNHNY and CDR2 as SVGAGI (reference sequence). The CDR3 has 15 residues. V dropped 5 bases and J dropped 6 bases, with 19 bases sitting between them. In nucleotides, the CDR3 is TGTGCCAGCAGTAGCCCCACAGCAGGGCAGGATGGCTACACCTTC. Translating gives CASSSPTAGQDGYTF.

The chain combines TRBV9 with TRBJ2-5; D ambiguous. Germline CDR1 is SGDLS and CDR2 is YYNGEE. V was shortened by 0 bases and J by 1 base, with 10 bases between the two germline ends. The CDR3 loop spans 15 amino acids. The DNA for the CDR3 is TGTGCCAGCAGCGTAGAACCGGGTGCCCAAGAGACCCAGTACTTC. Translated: CASSVEPGAQETQYF.

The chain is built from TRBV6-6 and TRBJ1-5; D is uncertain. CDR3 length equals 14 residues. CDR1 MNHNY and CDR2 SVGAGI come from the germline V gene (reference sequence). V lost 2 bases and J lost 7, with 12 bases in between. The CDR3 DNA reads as TGTGCCAGCAGTTACGTCGCCCCAGGACAGCCCCAGCATTTT. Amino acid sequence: CASSYVAPGQPQHF.

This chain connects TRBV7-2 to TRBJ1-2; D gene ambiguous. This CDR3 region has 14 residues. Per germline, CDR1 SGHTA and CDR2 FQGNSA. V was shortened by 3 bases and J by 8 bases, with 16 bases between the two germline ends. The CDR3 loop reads CASSFSSLSGGYTF. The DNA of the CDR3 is TGTGCCAGCAGCTTTTCGTCCCTTAGCGGGGGCTACACCTTC.

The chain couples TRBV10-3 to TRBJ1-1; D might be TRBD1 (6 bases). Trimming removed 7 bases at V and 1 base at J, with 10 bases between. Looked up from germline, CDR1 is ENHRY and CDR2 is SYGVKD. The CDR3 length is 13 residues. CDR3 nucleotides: TGTGCCATCACCCCGGACAGGAACACTGAAGCTTTCTTT. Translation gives CAITPDRNTEAFF.

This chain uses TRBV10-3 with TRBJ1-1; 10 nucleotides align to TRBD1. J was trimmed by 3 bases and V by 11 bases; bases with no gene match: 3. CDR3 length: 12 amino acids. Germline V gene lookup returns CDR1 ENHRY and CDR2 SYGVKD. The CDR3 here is CAVGTGDTEAFF. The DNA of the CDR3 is TGTGCCGTCGGGACAGGGGACACTGAAGCTTTCTTT.

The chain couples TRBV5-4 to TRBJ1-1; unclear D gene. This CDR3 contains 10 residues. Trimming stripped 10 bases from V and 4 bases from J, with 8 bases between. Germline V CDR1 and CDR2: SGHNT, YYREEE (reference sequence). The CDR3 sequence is CAFSGTEAFF. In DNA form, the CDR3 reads TGTGCCTTTTCCGGCACTGAAGCTTTCTTT.

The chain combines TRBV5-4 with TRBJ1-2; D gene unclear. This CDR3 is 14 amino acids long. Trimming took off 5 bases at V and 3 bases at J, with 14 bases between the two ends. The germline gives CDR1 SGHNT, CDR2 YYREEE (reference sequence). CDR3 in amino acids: CASSLTVSDYGYTF. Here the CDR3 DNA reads TGTGCCAGCAGTTTAACGGTGAGCGACTATGGCTACACCTTC.

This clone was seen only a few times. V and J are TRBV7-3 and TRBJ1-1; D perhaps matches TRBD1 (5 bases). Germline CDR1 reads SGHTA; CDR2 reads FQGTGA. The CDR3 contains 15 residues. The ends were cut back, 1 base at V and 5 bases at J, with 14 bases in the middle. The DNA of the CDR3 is TGTGCCAGCAGCTTAAACGGCAGGGTGATTACTGAAGCTTTCTTT. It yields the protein CASSLNGRVITEAFF.

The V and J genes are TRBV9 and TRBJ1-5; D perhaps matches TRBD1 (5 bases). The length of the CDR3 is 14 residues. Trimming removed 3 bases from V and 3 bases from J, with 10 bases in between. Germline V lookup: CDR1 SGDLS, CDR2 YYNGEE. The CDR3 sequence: CASSGGPTNQPQHF. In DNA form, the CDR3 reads TGTGCCAGCAGCGGGGGCCCAACCAATCAGCCCCAGCATTTT.

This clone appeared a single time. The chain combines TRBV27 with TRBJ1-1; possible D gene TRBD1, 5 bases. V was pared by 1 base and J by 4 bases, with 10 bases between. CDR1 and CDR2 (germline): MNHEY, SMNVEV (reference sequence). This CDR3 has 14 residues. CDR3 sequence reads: CASSLFGGGTEAFF. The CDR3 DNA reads TGTGCCAGCAGTTTATTTGGGGGGGGCACTGAAGCTTTCTTT.

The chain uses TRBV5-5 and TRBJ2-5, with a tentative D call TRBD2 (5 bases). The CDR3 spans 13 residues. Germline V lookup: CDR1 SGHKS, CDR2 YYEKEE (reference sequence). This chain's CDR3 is CAMRERLIGTQYF. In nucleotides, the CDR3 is TGTGCTATGAGGGAGCGCCTGATTGGGACCCAGTACTTC.

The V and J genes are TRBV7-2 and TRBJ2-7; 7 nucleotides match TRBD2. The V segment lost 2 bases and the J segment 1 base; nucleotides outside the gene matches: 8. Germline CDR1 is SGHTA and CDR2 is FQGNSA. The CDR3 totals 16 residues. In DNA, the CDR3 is TGTGCCAGCAGCTTACGGGGGGTATCGGGGTCCTACGAGCAGTACTTC. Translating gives CASSLRGVSGSYEQYF.

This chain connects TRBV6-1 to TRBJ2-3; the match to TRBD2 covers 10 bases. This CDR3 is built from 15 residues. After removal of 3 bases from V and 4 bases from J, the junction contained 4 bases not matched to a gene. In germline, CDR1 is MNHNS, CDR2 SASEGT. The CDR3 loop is CASSDSSGGSDTQYF. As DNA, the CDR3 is TGTGCCAGCAGTGATTCTAGCGGGGGTTCAGATACGCAGTATTTT.

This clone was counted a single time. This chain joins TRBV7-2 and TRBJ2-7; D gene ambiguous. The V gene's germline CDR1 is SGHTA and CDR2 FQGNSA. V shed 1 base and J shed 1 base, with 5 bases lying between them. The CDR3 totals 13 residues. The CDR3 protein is CASSLEQSYEQYF. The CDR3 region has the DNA TGTGCCAGCAGCTTAGAACAGTCCTACGAGCAGTACTTC.

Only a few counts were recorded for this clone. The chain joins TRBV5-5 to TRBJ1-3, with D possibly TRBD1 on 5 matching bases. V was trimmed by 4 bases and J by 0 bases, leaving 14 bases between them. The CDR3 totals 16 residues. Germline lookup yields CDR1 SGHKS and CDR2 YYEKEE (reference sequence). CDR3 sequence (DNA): TGTGCCAGCAGCCGGGGGGATCCCAACTCTGGAAACACCATATATTTT. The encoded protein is CASSRGDPNSGNTIYF.

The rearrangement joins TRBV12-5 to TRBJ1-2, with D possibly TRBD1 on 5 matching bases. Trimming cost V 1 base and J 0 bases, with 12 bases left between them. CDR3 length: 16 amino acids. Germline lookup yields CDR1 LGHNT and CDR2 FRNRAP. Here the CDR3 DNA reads TGTGCTAGTGGTTTGGACGGCTTAGGGGCTAACTATGGCTACACCTTC. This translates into CASGLDGLGANYGYTF.

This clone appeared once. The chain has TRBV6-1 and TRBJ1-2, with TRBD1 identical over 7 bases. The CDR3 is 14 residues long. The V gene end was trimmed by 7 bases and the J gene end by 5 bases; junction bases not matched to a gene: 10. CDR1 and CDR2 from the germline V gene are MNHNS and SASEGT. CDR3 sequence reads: CASTRDSTSYGYTF. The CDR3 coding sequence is TGTGCCAGCACCCGGGACAGCACATCTTATGGCTACACCTTC.

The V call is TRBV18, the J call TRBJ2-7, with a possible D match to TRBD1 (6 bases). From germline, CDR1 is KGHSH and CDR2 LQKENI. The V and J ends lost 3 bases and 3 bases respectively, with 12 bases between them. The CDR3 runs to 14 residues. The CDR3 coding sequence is TGTGCCAGCTCACCGTACAGGGACGGCTACGAGCAGTACTTC. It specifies CASSPYRDGYEQYF.

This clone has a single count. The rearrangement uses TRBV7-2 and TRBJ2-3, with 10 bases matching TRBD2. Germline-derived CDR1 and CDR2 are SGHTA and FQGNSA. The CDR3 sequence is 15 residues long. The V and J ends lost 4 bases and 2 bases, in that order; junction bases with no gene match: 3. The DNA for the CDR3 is TGTGCCAGCAGCTATAGCGGGGGGAACACAGATACGCAGTATTTT. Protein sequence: CASSYSGGNTDTQYF.

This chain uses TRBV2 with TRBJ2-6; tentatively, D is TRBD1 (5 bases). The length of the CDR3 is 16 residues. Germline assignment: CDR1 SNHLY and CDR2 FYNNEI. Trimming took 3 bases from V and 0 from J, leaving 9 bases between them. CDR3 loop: CASSDDSLSGANVLTF. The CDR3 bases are TGTGCCAGCAGTGACGACAGCCTCTCTGGGGCCAACGTCCTGACTTTC. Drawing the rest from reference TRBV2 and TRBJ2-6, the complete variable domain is EPEVTQTPSHQVTQMGQEVILRCVPISNHLYFYWYRQILGQKVEFLVSFYNNEISEKSEIFDDQFSVERPDGSNFTLKIRSTKLEDSAMYFCASSDDSLSGANVLTFGAGSRLTVL.

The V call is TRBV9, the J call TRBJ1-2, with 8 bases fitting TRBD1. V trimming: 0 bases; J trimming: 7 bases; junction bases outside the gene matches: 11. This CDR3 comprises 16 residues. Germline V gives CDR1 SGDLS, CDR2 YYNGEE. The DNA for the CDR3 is TGTGCCAGCAGCGTAGCCCCAGGGGGCTCATTGGGTGGCTACACCTTC. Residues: CASSVAPGGSLGGYTF.

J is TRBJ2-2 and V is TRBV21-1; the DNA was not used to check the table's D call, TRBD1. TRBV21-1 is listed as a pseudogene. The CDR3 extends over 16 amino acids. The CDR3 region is CASSHPGGTYVGELFF. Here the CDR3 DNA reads TGTGCCAGCAGTCACCCAGGGGGAACCTACGTCGGGGAGCTGTTTTTT.